This TCR beta chain comes out of a study of CD4+ T cells in melanoma. Comment on this clone: Its matching antigen is unknown.

Germline-derived CDR1 and CDR2 are SEHNR and FQNEAQ (reference sequence). The CDR3 has 14 amino acids. With 0 bases removed from V and 3 bases from J, the gap between germline ends came to 9 bases. Regarding the study as a whole: CD8+ T cell, macrophage and B cell function reportedly correlated with neoantigen-specific CD4+ T cells. Neoantigen-specific CD4+ T cells in melanoma reportedly had diverse differentiation states.

Sequencing was performed with immunoSEQ multiplex PCR; in TCRdb, only in-frame clones are kept and a portion is missing. Of about 140,000 clones listed, 80% to 95% were seen once; the top ten hold roughly 1.4%. The receptor comes from a human donor with melanoma. The chain couples TRBV7-9 to TRBJ2-7, with a weak D call TRBD1 (6 bases). The CDR3 here is CASSLATGIYEQYF. The DNA for the CDR3 is TGTGCCAGCAGCTTAGCAACAGGGATCTACGAGCAGTACTTC.